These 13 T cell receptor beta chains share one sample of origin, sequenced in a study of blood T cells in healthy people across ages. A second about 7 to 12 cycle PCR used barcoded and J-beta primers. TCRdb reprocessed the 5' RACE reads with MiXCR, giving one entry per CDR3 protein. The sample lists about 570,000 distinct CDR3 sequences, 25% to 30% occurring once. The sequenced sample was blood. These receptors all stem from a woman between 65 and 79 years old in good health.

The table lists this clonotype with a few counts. CDR3 amino acids: CASSEGSTYEQYF. CDR3 nucleotides: TGTGCCAGCTCAGAAGGGTCCACCTACGAGCAGTACTTC. V usage is TRBV18 and J usage is TRBJ2-7; no reliable D call. Trimming cost V 5 bases and J 2 bases, with 10 bases left between them. CDR1 is KGHSH and CDR2 is LQKENI in the germline V gene. This CDR3 has 13 amino acids.

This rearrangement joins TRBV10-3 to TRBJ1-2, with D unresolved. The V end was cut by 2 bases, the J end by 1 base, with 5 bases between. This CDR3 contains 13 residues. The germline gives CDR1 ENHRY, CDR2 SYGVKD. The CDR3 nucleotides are TGTGCCATCAGTGAGCACAGTAACTATGGCTACACCTTC. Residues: CAISEHSNYGYTF.

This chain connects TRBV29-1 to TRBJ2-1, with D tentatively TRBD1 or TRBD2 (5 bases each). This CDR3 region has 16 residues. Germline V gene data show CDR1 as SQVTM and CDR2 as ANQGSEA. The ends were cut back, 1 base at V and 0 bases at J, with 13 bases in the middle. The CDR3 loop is CSVEGGDHRSYNEQFF. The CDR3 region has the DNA TGCAGCGTTGAAGGAGGGGACCACCGCTCCTACAATGAGCAGTTCTTC.

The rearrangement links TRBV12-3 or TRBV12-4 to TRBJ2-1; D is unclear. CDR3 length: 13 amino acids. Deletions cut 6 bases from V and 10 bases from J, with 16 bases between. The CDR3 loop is CASSSGRSMEQFF. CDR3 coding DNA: TGTGCCAGCAGCTCGGGCAGGTCAATGGAGCAGTTCTTC.

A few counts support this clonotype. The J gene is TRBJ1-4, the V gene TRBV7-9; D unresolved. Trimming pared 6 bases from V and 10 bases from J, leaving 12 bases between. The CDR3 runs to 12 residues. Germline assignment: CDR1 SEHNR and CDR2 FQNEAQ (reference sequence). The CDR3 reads CASSRTEGKLFF. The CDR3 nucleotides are TGTGCCAGCAGTCGCACAGAGGGAAAACTGTTTTTT.

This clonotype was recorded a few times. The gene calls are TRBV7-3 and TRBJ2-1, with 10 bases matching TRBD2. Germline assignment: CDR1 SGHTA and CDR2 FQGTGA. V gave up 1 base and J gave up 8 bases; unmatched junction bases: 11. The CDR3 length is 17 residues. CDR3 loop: CASSLRASGGTGDEQFF. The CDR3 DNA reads TGTGCCAGCAGCTTAAGGGCTAGCGGGGGAACTGGGGATGAGCAGTTCTTC. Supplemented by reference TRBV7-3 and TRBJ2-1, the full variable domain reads GAGVSQTPSNKVTEKGKYVELRCDPISGHTALYWYRQSLGQGPEFLIYFQGTGAADDSGLPNDRFFAVRPEGSVSTLKIQRTERGDSAVYLCASSLRASGGTGDEQFFGPGTRLTVL.

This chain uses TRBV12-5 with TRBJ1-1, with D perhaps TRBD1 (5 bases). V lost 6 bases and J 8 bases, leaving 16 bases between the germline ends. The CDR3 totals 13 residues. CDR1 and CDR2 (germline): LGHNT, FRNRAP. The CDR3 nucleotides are TGTGCTAGTGGCCTAGGGGCGACCCCGGAAGCTTTCTTT. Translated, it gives CASGLGATPEAFF.

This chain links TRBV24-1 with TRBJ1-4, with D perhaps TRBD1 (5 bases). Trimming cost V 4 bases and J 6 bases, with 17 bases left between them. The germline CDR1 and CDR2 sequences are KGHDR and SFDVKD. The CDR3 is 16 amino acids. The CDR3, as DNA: TGTGCCACCAGTGACGCCTTGGCGGGGCAGGATGAAAAACTGTTTTTT. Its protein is CATSDALAGQDEKLFF.

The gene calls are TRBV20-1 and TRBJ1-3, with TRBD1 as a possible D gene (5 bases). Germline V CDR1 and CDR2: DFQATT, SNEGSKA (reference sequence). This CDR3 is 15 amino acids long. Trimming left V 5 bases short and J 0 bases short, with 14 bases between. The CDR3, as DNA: TGCAGTGCTCTTCCTTGGGGGAGCTCTGGAAACACCATATATTTT. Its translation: CSALPWGSSGNTIYF.

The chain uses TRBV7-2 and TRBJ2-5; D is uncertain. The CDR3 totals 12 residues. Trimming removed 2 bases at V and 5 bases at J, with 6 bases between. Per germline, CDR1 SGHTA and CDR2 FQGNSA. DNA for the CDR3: TGTGCCAGCAGCTTATCTGCCGAGACCCAGTACTTC. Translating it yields CASSLSAETQYF.

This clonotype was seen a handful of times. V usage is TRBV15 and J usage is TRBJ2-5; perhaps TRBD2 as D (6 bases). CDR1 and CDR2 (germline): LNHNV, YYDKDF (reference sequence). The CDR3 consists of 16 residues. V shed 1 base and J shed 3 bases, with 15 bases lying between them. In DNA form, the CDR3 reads TGTGCCACCAGCAGAGCCCCGGGAGCTCTGAAAGAGACCCAGTACTTC. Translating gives CATSRAPGALKETQYF.

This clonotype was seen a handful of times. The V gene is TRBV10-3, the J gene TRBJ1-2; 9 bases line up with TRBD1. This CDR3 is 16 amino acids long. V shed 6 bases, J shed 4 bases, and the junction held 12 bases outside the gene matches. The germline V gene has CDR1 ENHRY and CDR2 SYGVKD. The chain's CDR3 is CAISGTGTRSPYGYTF. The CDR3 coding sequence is TGTGCCATCAGCGGGACAGGGACCCGGAGCCCCTATGGCTACACCTTC.

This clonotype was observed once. The CDR3 protein is CSADLDRGYEQYF. The DNA for the CDR3 is TGCAGCGCTGATCTAGACAGGGGCTACGAGCAGTACTTC. The chain uses TRBV29-1 and TRBJ2-7; 8 positions agree with TRBD1. This CDR3 spans 13 amino acids. V trimming: 7 bases; J trimming: 3 bases; junction bases outside the gene matches: 8. The germline V gene encodes CDR1 SQVTM and CDR2 ANQGSEA.